This entry lists 9 T cell receptor beta chains sequenced from one sample in a study of blood T cells in healthy people across ages. Through a sample-barcoded 5' primer and a J-beta primer mix, a second PCR was run for about 6 to 11 cycles. TCRdb reanalysed the 5' RACE reads using MiXCR and keeps one entry per CDR3 protein. The sample contains hundreds of thousands of distinct CDR3 sequences, 45% to 50% of which appear only once. Sequenced: blood. Receptors were obtained from a woman in her fifties or sixties in good health.

The chain employs TRBV13 and TRBJ2-6; perhaps TRBD1 as D (6 bases). Trimming removed 5 bases from V and 1 base from J, with 9 bases in between. This CDR3 is 15 amino acids long. CDR1 is PRHDT and CDR2 is FYEKMQ in the germline V gene (reference sequence). Written as DNA, the CDR3 is TGTGCCAGCAGCGGCAGGGGATCTGGGGCCAACGTCCTGACTTTC. It specifies CASSGRGSGANVLTF.

This chain links TRBV20-1 with TRBJ1-2, with no clear D. Trimming took 3 bases from V and 0 from J, leaving 8 bases between them. The CDR3 extends over 13 amino acids. Germline CDR1 and CDR2: DFQATT and SNEGSKA (reference sequence). The CDR3 DNA is TGCAGTGCTAGTACCCGAGCTAACTATGGCTACACCTTC. Amino acid sequence: CSASTRANYGYTF.

The rearrangement links TRBV10-3 to TRBJ2-1; tentative D call: TRBD2 (5 bases). V was trimmed by 5 bases and J by 8 bases, leaving 16 bases between them. The CDR3 is 14 amino acids. Germline V gene lookup returns CDR1 ENHRY and CDR2 SYGVKD. CDR3 nucleotide sequence: TGTGCCATCAGTCCGCTTGGTGGAGGCGATGAGCAGTTCTTC. As protein: CAISPLGGGDEQFF.

The genes are TRBV11-3 and TRBJ2-1, with 9 bases that match TRBD1. Germline CDR1 reads SGHNT; CDR2 reads YENEEA. V lost 4 bases, J lost 6 bases, and 13 bases stayed unmatched. The CDR3 runs to 17 residues. The CDR3, as DNA: TGTGCCAGCAGCTCGAAAAGCCTTCGACAGGGGGGCAATGAGCAGTTCTTC. The encoded protein is CASSSKSLRQGGNEQFF.

This clonotype was observed a few times. This chain uses TRBV9 with TRBJ2-6; no clear D gene. V dropped 3 bases and J dropped 0 bases, with 7 bases sitting between them. The germline V gene encodes CDR1 SGDLS and CDR2 YYNGEE. The CDR3 is made up of 15 amino acids. CDR3 in amino acids: CASSAANSGANVLTF. In DNA, the CDR3 is TGTGCCAGCAGCGCAGCCAACTCTGGGGCCAACGTCCTGACTTTC.

There are a few counts of this clonotype. V and J are TRBV5-1 and TRBJ2-5; 13 nucleotides agree with TRBD2. Germline CDR1 and CDR2: SGHRS and YFSETQ. V lost 2 bases and J lost 11; bases outside the gene matches: 9. CDR3 length: 15 residues. For the CDR3, the DNA is TGCGCCAGCAGCTTAATCGGGACTAGCGGGGTGGAGCAGTACTTC. It yields the protein CASSLIGTSGVEQYF.

The V call is TRBV4-2, the J call TRBJ2-7; D not resolved. Trimming removed 1 base from V and 2 bases from J, with 6 bases in between. The V gene's germline CDR1 is LGHNA and CDR2 YNFKEQ. This CDR3 is built from 13 residues. CDR3: CASSQGAPYEQYF. The CDR3 DNA reads as TGTGCCAGCAGCCAAGGGGCTCCCTACGAGCAGTACTTC.

This sequence joins TRBV29-1 and TRBJ2-7; 7 bases are shared with TRBD1. With 0 bases clipped from V and 0 bases from J, the junction kept 2 bases outside the gene matches. The CDR3 spans 14 residues. Germline values: CDR1 SQVTM, CDR2 ANQGSEA. The CDR3 here is CSVEDRGNSYEQYF. In nucleotides, the CDR3 is TGCAGCGTTGAAGACAGGGGGAACTCCTACGAGCAGTACTTC.

The rearrangement joins TRBV7-2 to TRBJ1-2; D not resolved. With 4 bases removed from V and 3 bases from J, the gap between germline ends came to 9 bases. This CDR3 is built from 13 residues. CDR1 is SGHTA, CDR2 FQGNSA, per germline. The CDR3 is CASSWRRDYGYTF. The DNA for the CDR3 is TGTGCCAGCAGCTGGAGGCGGGACTATGGCTACACCTTC.